Here is one T cell receptor beta chain with its context. What it binds is unknown. These data are taken from a study of Ad26.COV2.S vaccination and SARS-CoV-2 variants. For the study at large: Intramuscular Ad26.COV2.S at 5x10^10 or 1x10^11 viral particles. Whole-study findings and limits: Individuals receiving vaccine had higher spike-specific TCR breadth than placebo recipients did.

Some clones are missing from TCRdb's copy, which holds only in-frame ones; the method was immunoSEQ multiplex PCR. The sample has roughly 380,000 clones; 80% to 90% are singletons. The treatment here: roughly 19 received Ad26.COV2.S at low or high dose, single or two shots; several received placebo; per-sample allocation not given. Each sample was drawn 63 days after the first injection (of vaccine or placebo). This receptor was identified in a person between 18 and 65 years old who received the Ad26.COV2.S COVID-19 vaccine or a placebo. The sequencing here drew on peripheral blood, taken in a trial of Ad26.COV2.S vaccine versus placebo.

Here the CDR3 DNA reads TGTGCCAGCTCACCATCCCCATCTGAAGCTTTCTTT. Translated, it gives CASSPSPSEAFF. The chain is built from TRBV18 and TRBJ1-1; D is unclear. V gave up 2 bases and J gave up 6 bases, with 7 bases separating them. Germline-derived CDR1 and CDR2 are KGHSH and LQKENI. The CDR3 extends over 12 amino acids.